The rows below give T cell receptor beta chains drawn from one sample of a study of T-cell memory formation after mild COVID-19. A single record per CDR3 protein comes from TCRdb applying MiXCR to the 5' RACE reads. The sample lists roughly 240,000 distinct CDR3 sequences; 15% were seen once. The specimen sequenced was PBMCs or a T cell subset sorted from them (not recorded which). These receptors all come from an adult woman who had mild COVID-19 (a few samples of this study predate the infection). Cell type and time point are not known. Each CDR3 is given with its conserved first and last residue. A D gene is named only where the DNA matches it firmly. Size values are once, few and many counts, or a class for expanded clones, and some rows have none.

. | TRBJ2-3 | TRBV7-8 | . | TGTGCCAGCAGCCCCTTCCCGGGAAGCACAGATACGCAGTATTTT | CASSPFPGSTDTQYF
. | TRBJ2-1 | TRBV9 | once | TGTGCCAGCAGCCCCATGGGACGGGCAAGTCGAAAGGGAAATGAGCAGTTCTTC | CASSPMGRASRKGNEQFF
. | TRBJ2-3 | TRBV6-1 | . | TGTGCCAGCAGCCAGGACCCCACCCGCACAGATACGCAGTATTTT | CASSQDPTRTDTQYF
. | TRBJ2-1 | TRBV6-6 | . | TGTGCCAGCAGTGGCGACAGAGAGCAGTTCTTC | CASSGDREQFF
. | TRBJ2-3 | TRBV2 | few | TGTGCCAGAGATACGCAGTATTTT | CARDTQYF
TRBD1 | TRBJ1-2 | TRBV4-1 | . | TGCGCCAGCAGCCAAGAAAATCCAGGACAGGTTTATGGCTACACCTTC | CASSQENPGQVYGYTF
. | TRBJ1-2 | TRBV5-1 | few | TGCGCCAGCAGCCCCGGGACGTCTAACTATGGCTACACCTTC | CASSPGTSNYGYTF
. | TRBJ2-4 | TRBV30 | . | TGTGCCTTGAGTGTACTGGGAGGCCGGATTCAGTACTTC | CALSVLGGRIQYF
. | TRBJ2-1 | TRBV15 | few | TGTGCCACCAGCAGAGATTGGGGTGGGCAGTTCTTC | CATSRDWGGQFF
TRBD2 | TRBJ2-7 | TRBV12-3/TRBV12-4 | . | TGTGCCAGCAGCCGCTCTGGGGGGGCCTACGAGCAGTACTTC | CASSRSGGAYEQYF